This TCR beta chain was recorded in a study of T-cell memory formation after mild COVID-19. Study as a whole: TCR clusters were largely donor specific.

This clonotype was seen more than once but under ten times. The antigen remains unidentified. General study findings and limits: Some clones that responded were present in memory (sampled pre-infection), which suggests cross-reactive memory joined. A second wave expanding day 15 to 37 was CD4+-biased; contracting clones were balanced.

Constant-segment primers served in 5'RACE that generated TCR alpha and TCR beta cDNA libraries bearing sample barcodes and UMIs. TCRdb re-derived calls from the 5' RACE reads in MiXCR, one entry per CDR3 protein. The sample consists of roughly 320,000 distinct CDR3 sequences, 25% to 30% of them appearing once. This CDR3 comprises 15 residues. V shed 6 bases, J shed 5 bases, and the junction held 7 bases outside the gene matches. The V gene is TRBV12-3 or TRBV12-4, the J gene TRBJ2-2; 9 bases line up with TRBD1. This sequence originates from an adult woman who had mild COVID-19 (a few samples of this study predate the infection). Cell type and time point are not known. Sequencing was carried out using PBMCs or a T cell subset sorted from them (not recorded which). CDR3 DNA sequence: TGTGCCAGCAGACCCGGGACAGGGATTACCGGGGAGCTGTTTTTT. Translated: CASRPGTGITGELFF.